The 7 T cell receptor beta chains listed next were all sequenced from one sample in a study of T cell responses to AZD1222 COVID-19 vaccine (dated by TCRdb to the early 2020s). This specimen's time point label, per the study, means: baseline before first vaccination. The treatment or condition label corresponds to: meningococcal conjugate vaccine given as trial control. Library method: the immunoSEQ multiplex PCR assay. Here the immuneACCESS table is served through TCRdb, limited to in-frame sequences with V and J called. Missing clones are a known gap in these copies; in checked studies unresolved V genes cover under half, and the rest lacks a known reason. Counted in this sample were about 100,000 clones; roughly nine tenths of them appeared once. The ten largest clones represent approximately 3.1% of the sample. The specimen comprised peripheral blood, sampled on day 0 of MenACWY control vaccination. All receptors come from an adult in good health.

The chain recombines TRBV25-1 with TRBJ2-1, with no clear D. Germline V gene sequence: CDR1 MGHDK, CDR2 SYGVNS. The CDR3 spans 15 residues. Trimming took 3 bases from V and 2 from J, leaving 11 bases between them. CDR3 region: CASSERNAAYNEQFF. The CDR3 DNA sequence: TGTGCCAGCAGTGAGCGAAATGCGGCCTACAATGAGCAGTTCTTC.

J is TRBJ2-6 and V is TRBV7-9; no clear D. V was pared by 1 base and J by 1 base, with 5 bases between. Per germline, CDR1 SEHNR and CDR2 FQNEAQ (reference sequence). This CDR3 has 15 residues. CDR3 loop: CASSLVGSGANVLTF. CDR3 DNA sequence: TGTGCCAGCAGCTTAGTGGGTTCTGGGGCCAACGTCCTGACTTTC.

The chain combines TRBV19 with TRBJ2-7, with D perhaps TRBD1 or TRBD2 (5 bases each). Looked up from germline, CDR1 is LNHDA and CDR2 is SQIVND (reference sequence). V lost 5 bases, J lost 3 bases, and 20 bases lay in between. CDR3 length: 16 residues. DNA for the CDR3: TGTGCCAGTAGTCCACCGTTGGGGGTGGACGGCTACGAGCAGTACTTC. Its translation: CASSPPLGVDGYEQYF.

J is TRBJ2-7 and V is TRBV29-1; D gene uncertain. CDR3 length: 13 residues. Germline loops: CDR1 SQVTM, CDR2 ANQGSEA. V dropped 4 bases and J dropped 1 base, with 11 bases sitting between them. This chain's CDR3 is CSVGAGRSYEQYF. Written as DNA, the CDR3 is TGCAGCGTTGGGGCAGGACGGTCCTACGAGCAGTACTTC.

The CDR3 sequence: CASSYGGGSTEAFF. DNA of the CDR3: TGTGCCAGCAGTTACGGGGGTGGGAGCACTGAAGCTTTCTTT. The chain uses TRBV6-5 and TRBJ1-1, with TRBD1 as a possible D gene (5 bases). Germline values: CDR1 MNHEY, CDR2 SVGAGI. Deletions cut 2 bases from V and 4 bases from J, with 11 bases between. The CDR3 runs to 14 residues.

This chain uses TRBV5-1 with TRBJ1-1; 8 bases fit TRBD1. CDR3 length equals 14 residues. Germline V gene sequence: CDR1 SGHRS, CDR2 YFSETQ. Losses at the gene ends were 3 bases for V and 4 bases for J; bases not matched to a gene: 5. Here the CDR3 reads CASSSGDRLTEAFF. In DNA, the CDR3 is TGCGCCAGCAGCTCGGGGGACAGGCTCACTGAAGCTTTCTTT.

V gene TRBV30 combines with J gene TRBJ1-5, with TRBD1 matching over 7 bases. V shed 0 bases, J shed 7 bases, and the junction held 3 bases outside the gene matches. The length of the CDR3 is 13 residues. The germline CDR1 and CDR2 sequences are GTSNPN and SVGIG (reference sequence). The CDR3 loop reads CAWSVTGKQPQHF. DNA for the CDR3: TGTGCCTGGAGTGTGACAGGGAAACAGCCCCAGCATTTT.